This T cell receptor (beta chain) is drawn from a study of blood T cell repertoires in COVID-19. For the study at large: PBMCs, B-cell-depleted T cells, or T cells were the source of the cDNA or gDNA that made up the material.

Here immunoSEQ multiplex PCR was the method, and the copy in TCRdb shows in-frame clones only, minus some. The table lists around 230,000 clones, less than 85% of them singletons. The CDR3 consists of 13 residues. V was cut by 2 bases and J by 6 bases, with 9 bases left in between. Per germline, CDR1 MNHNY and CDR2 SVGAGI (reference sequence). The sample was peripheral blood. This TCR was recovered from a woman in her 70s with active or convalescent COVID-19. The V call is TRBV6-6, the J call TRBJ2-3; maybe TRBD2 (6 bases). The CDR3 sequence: CASSYLARDTQYF. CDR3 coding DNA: TGTGCCAGCAGTTACCTAGCGAGGGATACGCAGTATTTT.